The present entry profiles one T cell receptor (beta chain) with its context. The data derive from a study of blood T cell repertoires in COVID-19. Germline-derived CDR1 and CDR2 are MNHEY and SVGEGT. This CDR3 contains 12 residues. Between the trimmed V and J ends, which lost 5 bases and 10 bases, there was a span of 12 bases. Measured with immunoSEQ multiplex PCR; TCRdb has only the in-frame clones, and not every one. The data contain some 300,000 clones, approximately 86% of them seen just once; the ten biggest clones take up over 1%. The sequence came from a man between 65 and 85 years old with acute or convalescent COVID-19. What was sequenced was peripheral blood. The chain has TRBV6-2 or TRBV6-3 and TRBJ1-5; the D gene is possibly TRBD1 (5 bases). This chain's CDR3 is CASSISGLPQHF. The CDR3 DNA sequence: TGTGCCAGCAGTATTTCAGGGCTTCCCCAGCATTTT.